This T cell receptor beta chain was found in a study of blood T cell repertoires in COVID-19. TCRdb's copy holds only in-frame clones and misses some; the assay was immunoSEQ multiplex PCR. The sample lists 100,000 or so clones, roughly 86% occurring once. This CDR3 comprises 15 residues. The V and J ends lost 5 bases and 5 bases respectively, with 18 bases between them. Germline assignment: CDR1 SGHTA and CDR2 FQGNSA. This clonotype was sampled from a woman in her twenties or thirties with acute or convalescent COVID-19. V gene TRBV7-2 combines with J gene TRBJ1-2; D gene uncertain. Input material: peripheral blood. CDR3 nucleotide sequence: TGTGCCAGCAGCGCCCTCAGGAGGACGGGATATGGCTACACCTTC. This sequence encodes CASSALRRTGYGYTF.